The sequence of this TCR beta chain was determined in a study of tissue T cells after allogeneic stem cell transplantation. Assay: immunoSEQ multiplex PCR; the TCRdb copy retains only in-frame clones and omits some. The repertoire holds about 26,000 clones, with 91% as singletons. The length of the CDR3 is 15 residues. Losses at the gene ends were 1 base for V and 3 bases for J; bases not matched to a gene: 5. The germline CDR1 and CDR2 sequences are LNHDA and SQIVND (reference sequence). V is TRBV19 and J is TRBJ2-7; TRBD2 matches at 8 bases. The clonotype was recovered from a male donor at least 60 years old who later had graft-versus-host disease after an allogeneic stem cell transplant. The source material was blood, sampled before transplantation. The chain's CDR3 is CASSIATSGYYEQYF. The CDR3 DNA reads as TGTGCCAGTAGTATAGCTACTAGCGGATACTACGAGCAGTACTTC.